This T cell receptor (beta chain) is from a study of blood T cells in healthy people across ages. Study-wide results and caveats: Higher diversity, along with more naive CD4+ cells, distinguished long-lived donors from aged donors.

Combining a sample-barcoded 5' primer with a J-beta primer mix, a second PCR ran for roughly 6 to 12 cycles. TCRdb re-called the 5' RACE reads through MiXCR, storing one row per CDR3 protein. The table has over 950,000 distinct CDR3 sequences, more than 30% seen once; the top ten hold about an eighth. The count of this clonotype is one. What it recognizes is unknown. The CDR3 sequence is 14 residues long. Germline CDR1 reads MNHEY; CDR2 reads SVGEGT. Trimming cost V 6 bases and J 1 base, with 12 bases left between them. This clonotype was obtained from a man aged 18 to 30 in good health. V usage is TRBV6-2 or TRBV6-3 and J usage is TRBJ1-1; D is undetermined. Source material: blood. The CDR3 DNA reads TGTGCCAGCAGCAAAGGCACGGAGAACACTGAAGCTTTCTTT. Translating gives CASSKGTENTEAFF.